This paragraph reports one T cell receptor beta chain. Its antigen is as yet unknown. PCR primers comprised 60 Vbeta and 13 Jbeta primers. Using immunoSEQ multiplex PCR, the repertoire was profiled, and TCRdb retains in-frame clones only, with some absent. Among under 200,000 clones listed, 70% to 90% were seen once. The sample belongs to a study of cytomegalovirus exposure and HLA in healthy donors. As for the study in general: Samples from HLA-typed donors yielded 85 million to 95 million unique TCRs in an early data release.

The CDR3 has 12 amino acids. The germline V gene encodes CDR1 MNHEY and CDR2 SMNVEV (reference sequence). V lost 5 bases to trimming and J lost 5 bases, with 10 bases between them. General study results and limits: The study dropped some indistinguishable V segments, TRBV6-2 and TRBV6-3 among them. There were 164 TCR beta chains listed as cytomegalovirus-associated.

The TCR comes from a woman in her fifties or sixties in good health and CMV-seronegative. Sequences were obtained from PBMCs. The rearrangement links TRBV27 to TRBJ2-7, with D possibly being TRBD2 (6 bases). The CDR3 region is CASSGRGNEQYF. Written as DNA, the CDR3 is TGTGCCAGCAGTGGCCGGGGGAACGAGCAGTACTTC.